A few counts support the clone carrying this T cell receptor beta chain. This sample is part of a study of T-cell memory formation after mild COVID-19. TCRdb itself ran the 5' RACE reads through MiXCR, one entry per CDR3 protein. In the table there are just under 550,000 distinct CDR3 sequences, just over 20% of which are singletons. Germline V gives CDR1 SGHTA, CDR2 FQGTGA. The CDR3 covers 14 residues. V dropped 1 base and J dropped 7; count of bases not matched to a gene: 2. The receptor's source is an adult woman who had mild COVID-19 (a few samples of this study predate the infection). Cell type and time point are not known. The sequencing input was PBMCs or a T cell subset sorted from them (not recorded which). This chain joins TRBV7-3 and TRBJ2-1; 9 nucleotides match TRBD2. In DNA, the CDR3 is TGTGCCAGCAGCTTAATTAGCGGGAGTAATGAGCAGTTCTTC. The encoded protein is CASSLISGSNEQFF.